This passage covers 32 T cell receptor beta chains from one sample sequenced in a study of blood T cell repertoires in COVID-19. TCRdb's copy holds only in-frame clones and misses some; the assay was immunoSEQ multiplex PCR. The data hold about 240,000 clones, with around 86% observed a single time. Sequences were obtained from PBMCs or T cells enriched from blood (not recorded which). Receptors were obtained from a woman aged 40 to 50 with acute COVID-19.

Here the CDR3 DNA reads TGTGCCAGCAGCTTGGTGGCGGGCGACAATGAGCAGTTCTTC. Residues: CASSLVAGDNEQFF. The V call is TRBV5-5, the J call TRBJ2-1, with a tentative D call TRBD2 (5 bases). This CDR3 has 14 amino acids. CDR1 and CDR2 from the germline V gene are SGHKS and YYEKEE (reference sequence). V dropped 0 bases and J dropped 5 bases, with 9 bases sitting between them.

The V gene is TRBV9, the J gene TRBJ1-4; a weak D match, TRBD1 (6 bases). The CDR3 is 14 amino acids. V lost 0 bases and J 7 bases, leaving 10 bases between the germline ends. The germline CDR1 and CDR2 sequences are SGDLS and YYNGEE. The CDR3 loop reads CASSVAGEREKLFF. CDR3 bases: TGTGCCAGCAGCGTAGCAGGGGAGCGTGAAAAACTGTTTTTT.

J is TRBJ2-5 and V is TRBV5-5; 9 bases match TRBD1. CDR3 length: 15 amino acids. Germline lookup yields CDR1 SGHKS and CDR2 YYEKEE (reference sequence). The V gene end was trimmed by 3 bases and the J gene end by 6 bases; junction bases not matched to a gene: 9. The CDR3 DNA sequence: TGTGCCAGCAGCTGGGACAGGGCGGGACGGAAGACCCAGTACTTC. Protein: CASSWDRAGRKTQYF. Combining the CDR3 with reference TRBV5-5 and TRBJ2-5 gives the whole variable domain DAGVTQSPTHLIKTRGQQVTLRCSPISGHKSVSWYQQVLGQGPQFIFQYYEKEERGRGNFPDRFSARQFPNYSSELNVNALLLGDSALYLCASSWDRAGRKTQYFGPGTRLLVL.

The chain combines TRBV9 with TRBJ2-5, with 7 nucleotides matching TRBD2. J was trimmed by 4 bases and V by 4 bases; bases with no gene match: 16. Germline values: CDR1 SGDLS, CDR2 YYNGEE. This CDR3 is 17 amino acids long. The CDR3 spells CASSPHPKNSGLETQYF. As DNA, the CDR3 is TGTGCCAGCAGCCCCCACCCAAAAAATAGCGGGTTAGAGACCCAGTACTTC. Combining the CDR3 with reference TRBV9 and TRBJ2-5 gives the whole variable domain DSGVTQTPKHLITATGQRVTLRCSPRSGDLSVYWYQQSLDQGLQFLIQYYNGEERAKGNILERFSAQQFPDLHSELNLSSLELGDSALYFCASSPHPKNSGLETQYFGPGTRLLVL.

The chain employs TRBV19 and TRBJ2-7, with 8 nucleotides matching TRBD2. Trimming cost V 4 bases and J 5 bases; bases outside gene matches: 10. Germline CDR1 reads LNHDA; CDR2 reads SQIVND (reference sequence). The CDR3 covers 15 residues. The CDR3 DNA reads as TGTGCCAGTAGTAAGAGCGGGAGTGCTGCTGACGAGCAGTACTTC. Amino acid sequence: CASSKSGSAADEQYF.

J is TRBJ1-2 and V is TRBV5-1, with 7 bases fitting TRBD1. V gave up 4 bases and J gave up 3 bases; unmatched junction bases: 6. The germline gives CDR1 SGHRS, CDR2 YFSETQ. The CDR3 extends over 14 amino acids. CDR3 sequence reads: CASSRDRVDYGYTF. The CDR3 coding sequence is TGCGCCAGCAGCCGTGACAGGGTTGACTATGGCTACACCTTC.

This rearrangement joins TRBV7-3 to TRBJ2-1; 7 bases line up with TRBD2. The CDR3 loop spans 14 amino acids. In germline, CDR1 is SGHTA, CDR2 FQGTGA. Unmatched junction bases numbered 2, after V lost 1 base and J lost 5 bases. CDR3 protein: CASSLSGRDNEQFF. The CDR3 nucleotides are TGTGCCAGCAGCTTAAGCGGGAGAGACAATGAGCAGTTCTTC.

The chain has TRBV7-9 and TRBJ2-3, with 8 bases identical to TRBD2. V dropped 1 base and J dropped 3; count of bases not matched to a gene: 6. Germline loops: CDR1 SEHNR, CDR2 FQNEAQ (reference sequence). This CDR3 comprises 16 residues. The CDR3 here is CASSLGGTSFTDTQYF. In DNA, the CDR3 is TGTGCCAGCAGCTTAGGGGGGACTAGTTTTACAGATACGCAGTATTTT.

V usage is TRBV4-2 and J usage is TRBJ1-3, with no clear D. The V end was cut by 0 bases, the J end by 0 bases, with 6 bases between. CDR1 and CDR2 (germline): LGHNA, YNFKEQ. CDR3 length equals 15 residues. CDR3 coding DNA: TGTGCCAGCAGCCAAGAGTCCAGCTCTGGAAACACCATATATTTT. This encodes CASSQESSSGNTIYF.

The V and J genes are TRBV12-2 and TRBJ1-1; no DNA check was done on the table's D call, TRBD1. TRBV12-2 represents a pseudogene. This CDR3 region has 13 residues. CDR3 sequence reads: CASRRGPNTEAFF. The DNA of the CDR3 is TGTGCAAGTCGCAGGGGGCCGAACACTGAAGCTTTCTTT.

This clone was seen repeatedly, ten times or more. The V call is TRBV27, the J call TRBJ1-2; TRBD1 might be the D (6 bases). Deletions cut 0 bases from V and 8 bases from J, with 10 bases between. The CDR3 has 13 amino acids. From germline, CDR1 is MNHEY and CDR2 SMNVEV (reference sequence). The CDR3 DNA follows: TGTGCCAGCAGTTTATCGGCCCAGGGGGGCTACACCTTC. Protein sequence: CASSLSAQGGYTF.

The chain combines TRBV11-3 with TRBJ2-2; unclear D gene. The CDR3 consists of 13 residues. V dropped 0 bases and J dropped 5 bases, with 4 bases sitting between them. Germline loops: CDR1 SGHNT, CDR2 YENEEA. CDR3 protein: CASSLDSTGELFF. The CDR3 nucleotides read TGTGCCAGCAGCTTAGACAGTACCGGGGAGCTGTTTTTT.

The genes are TRBV7-9 and TRBJ1-4; D might be TRBD1 (6 bases). Germline CDR1 and CDR2: SEHNR and FQNEAQ (reference sequence). V gave up 0 bases and J gave up 8 bases, with 7 bases separating them. This CDR3 contains 13 residues. The CDR3 sequence is CASSLAGGEKLFF. In DNA, the CDR3 is TGTGCCAGCAGCTTAGCAGGGGGAGAAAAACTGTTTTTT.

The rearrangement links TRBV2 to TRBJ2-1; the match to TRBD2 covers 11 bases. The CDR3 extends over 15 amino acids. With V trimmed by 4 bases and J by 4 bases, 3 bases remained unmatched. Germline loops: CDR1 SNHLY, CDR2 FYNNEI. The CDR3 loop reads CASSATSGTYNEQFF. In DNA, the CDR3 is TGTGCCAGCAGTGCGACTAGCGGGACATACAATGAGCAGTTCTTC.

V gene TRBV23-1 combines with J gene TRBJ2-2, with TRBD1 identical over 7 bases. Being an ORF, TRBV23-1 has a function that is uncertain. The CDR3 is 20 amino acids. The junction had 13 bases not matched to a gene; V was cut back by 0 bases and J by 0 bases. The CDR3, as DNA: TGCGCCAGCAGTCAATCGGGGGACAGCCAAGAAAATGCGAACACCGGGGAGCTGTTTTTT. Translation: CASSQSGDSQENANTGELFF.

V is TRBV9 and J is TRBJ1-4, with 9 bases fitting TRBD1. Germline V lookup: CDR1 SGDLS, CDR2 YYNGEE. Trimming at V came to 2 bases and at J to 8 bases, leaving 10 bases not matched to a gene. The CDR3 loop spans 16 amino acids. The CDR3, as DNA: TGTGCCAGCAGCGTGAGAACAGGGGGCGAGGAGGAAAAACTGTTTTTT. Translated: CASSVRTGGEEEKLFF.

This chain uses TRBV29-1 with TRBJ1-2; D perhaps matches TRBD1 (5 bases). Germline V gene lookup returns CDR1 SQVTM and CDR2 ANQGSEA. V lost 7 bases, J lost 4 bases, and 19 bases lay in between. This CDR3 has 14 residues. CDR3 residues: CSARTPGSGYGYTF. The CDR3 nucleotides are TGCAGCGCCAGAACCCCAGGGTCAGGCTATGGCTACACCTTC.

The chain has TRBV5-6 and TRBJ2-7; 10 nucleotides align to TRBD2. Germline V lookup: CDR1 SGHDT, CDR2 YYEEEE. J lost 2 bases, V lost 4 bases, and 12 bases had no gene match. The CDR3 length is 17 residues. The CDR3 loop is CASSLQTSGYPPYEQYF. CDR3 bases: TGTGCCAGCAGCCTACAGACTAGCGGGTATCCCCCCTACGAGCAGTACTTC.

The chain recombines TRBV7-9 with TRBJ2-1; tentative D call: TRBD1 (8 bases). The germline CDR1 and CDR2 sequences are SEHNR and FQNEAQ (reference sequence). V lost 5 bases, J lost 5 bases, and 16 bases lay in between. The CDR3 has 15 residues. The CDR3 spells CASSADRGGDNEQFF. In DNA, the CDR3 is TGTGCCAGCAGCGCTGACAGGGGAGGGGACAATGAGCAGTTCTTC.

The chain has TRBV18 and TRBJ2-7, with 11 bases fitting TRBD1. V lost 3 bases to trimming and J lost 0 bases; unmatched junction nucleotides: 7. CDR1 is KGHSH, CDR2 LQKENI, per germline. The CDR3 is made up of 17 amino acids. This chain's CDR3 is CASSPGRDRGYSYEQYF. DNA of the CDR3: TGTGCCAGCTCACCCGGACGGGACAGGGGGTACTCCTACGAGCAGTACTTC.

CDR3 nucleotides: TGTGCCAGTAGTATAATCCCTCGGACAGGAGAAAACACTGAAGCTTTCTTT. This sequence encodes CASSIIPRTGENTEAFF. The chain joins TRBV19 to TRBJ1-1; the match to TRBD1 covers 7 bases. Unmatched junction bases numbered 11, after V lost 2 bases and J lost 2 bases. This CDR3 contains 17 residues. Germline-derived CDR1 and CDR2 are LNHDA and SQIVND (reference sequence).

The rearrangement joins TRBV14 to TRBJ2-2; D remains ambiguous. Per germline, CDR1 SGHDN and CDR2 FVKESK. The CDR3 totals 13 residues. Deletions cut 4 bases from V and 4 bases from J, with 7 bases between. In DNA form, the CDR3 reads TGTGCCAGCAGCCCTTCGCGCACCGGGGAGCTGTTTTTT. This encodes CASSPSRTGELFF.

This chain joins TRBV27 and TRBJ2-1; 8 bases are shared with TRBD1. The CDR3 has 15 amino acids. The ends lost 6 bases at V and 14 bases at J; junction bases unmatched: 18. The germline CDR1 and CDR2 sequences are MNHEY and SMNVEV (reference sequence). The CDR3 region is CASSLLAGTGGREFF. The CDR3 bases are TGTGCCAGCAGCCTCCTAGCAGGGACAGGTGGAAGGGAGTTCTTC.

In its sample, this clone was seen once. The V and J genes are TRBV27 and TRBJ1-5; D remains unclear. This CDR3 region has 13 residues. CDR1 is MNHEY and CDR2 is SMNVEV in the germline V gene (reference sequence). V gave up 4 bases and J gave up 7 bases, with 11 bases separating them. The CDR3 protein is CASSSFRGQPQHF. CDR3 sequence (DNA): TGTGCCAGCAGTTCTTTCCGCGGCCAGCCCCAGCATTTT.

The chain uses TRBV5-1 and TRBJ2-7, with TRBD2 matching over 9 bases. This CDR3 has 14 residues. From germline, CDR1 is SGHRS and CDR2 YFSETQ. The V segment lost 2 bases and the J segment 4 bases; nucleotides outside the gene matches: 4. The CDR3 protein is CASSFISGGYEQYF. The CDR3, as DNA: TGCGCCAGCAGCTTTATTAGCGGGGGTTACGAGCAGTACTTC.

This sequence joins TRBV5-1 and TRBJ1-6; 8 nucleotides agree with TRBD1. Germline loops: CDR1 SGHRS, CDR2 YFSETQ. The CDR3 is 14 residues long. The ends lost 3 bases at V and 10 bases at J; junction bases unmatched: 6. CDR3 protein: CASSSGTGASPLHF. CDR3 nucleotide sequence: TGCGCCAGCAGCTCCGGGACAGGTGCCTCACCCCTCCACTTT.

This chain uses TRBV24-1 with TRBJ1-5, with unresolved D. The ends were cut back, 3 bases at V and 4 bases at J, with 12 bases in the middle. There are 15 residues in the CDR3. Germline V CDR1 and CDR2: KGHDR, SFDVKD. The CDR3 reads CATSDPRLVNQPQHF. The CDR3 DNA follows: TGTGCCACCAGTGATCCTAGACTGGTTAATCAGCCCCAGCATTTT.

The chain couples TRBV6-1 to TRBJ2-1; D is uncertain. Germline V gives CDR1 MNHNS, CDR2 SASEGT. This CDR3 comprises 13 residues. The V end was cut by 2 bases, the J end by 9 bases, with 11 bases between. CDR3 bases: TGTGCCAGCAGTGAACTGCTCGGCGGTGAGCAGTTCTTC. Protein product: CASSELLGGEQFF.

The gene calls are TRBV5-1 and TRBJ2-7; 9 nucleotides match TRBD2. This CDR3 spans 15 amino acids. V dropped 1 base and J dropped 3; count of bases not matched to a gene: 5. From germline, CDR1 is SGHRS and CDR2 YFSETQ. CDR3 protein: CASSLNSGSYYEQYF. CDR3 nucleotides: TGCGCCAGCAGCTTGAATAGCGGGAGCTACTACGAGCAGTACTTC. The full variable domain, with the rest looked up from reference TRBV5-1 and TRBJ2-7, is KAGVTQTPRYLIKTRGQQVTLSCSPISGHRSVSWYQQTPGQGLQFLFEYFSETQRNKGNFPGRFSGRQFSNSRSEMNVSTLELGDSALYLCASSLNSGSYYEQYFGPGTRLTVT.

The rearrangement joins TRBV5-1 to TRBJ1-2; 9 nucleotides align to TRBD1. The CDR3 has 14 amino acids. Germline lookup yields CDR1 SGHRS and CDR2 YFSETQ. The J segment lost 7 bases and the V segment lost 3 bases, leaving 7 bases of the junction unmatched. This chain's CDR3 is CASSWGTGYFGYTF. CDR3 sequence (DNA): TGCGCCAGCAGCTGGGGGACAGGGTATTTTGGCTACACCTTC.

The genes are TRBV15 and TRBJ2-7; 7 bases align to TRBD1. This CDR3 region has 14 residues. The J segment lost 3 bases and the V segment lost 2 bases, leaving 4 bases of the junction unmatched. CDR1 LNHNV and CDR2 YYDKDF come from the germline V gene (reference sequence). In DNA, the CDR3 is TGTGCCACCAGCAGAAAGGGACAGTTCTACGAGCAGTACTTC. Residues: CATSRKGQFYEQYF.

V gene TRBV5-1 combines with J gene TRBJ2-3; 7 bases are a match to TRBD2. The CDR3 is 14 amino acids. V lost 6 bases, J lost 5 bases, and 9 bases stayed unmatched. The V gene's germline CDR1 is SGHRS and CDR2 YFSETQ. The DNA of the CDR3 is TGCGCCAGCAAACTAAAGCGGGAACAAGATACGCAGTATTTT. Protein product: CASKLKREQDTQYF.